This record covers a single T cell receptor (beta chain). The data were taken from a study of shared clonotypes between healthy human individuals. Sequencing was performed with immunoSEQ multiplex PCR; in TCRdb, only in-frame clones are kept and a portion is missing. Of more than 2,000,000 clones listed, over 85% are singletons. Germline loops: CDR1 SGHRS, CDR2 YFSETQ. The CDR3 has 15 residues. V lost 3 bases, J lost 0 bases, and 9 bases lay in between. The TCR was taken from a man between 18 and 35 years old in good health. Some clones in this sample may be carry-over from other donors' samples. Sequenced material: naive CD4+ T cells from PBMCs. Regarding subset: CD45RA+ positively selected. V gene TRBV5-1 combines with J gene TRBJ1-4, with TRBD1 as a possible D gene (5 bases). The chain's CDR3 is CASSWQGTTNEKLFF. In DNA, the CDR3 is TGCGCCAGCAGCTGGCAGGGAACAACTAATGAAAAACTGTTTTTT.